These 32 T cell receptor beta chains were sequenced from one sample in a study of cytomegalovirus exposure and HLA in healthy donors. Use of 60 Vbeta and 13 Jbeta primers characterized the PCR. TCRdb's table, derived via immunoSEQ multiplex PCR, lists solely in-frame clones and lacks some. The sample has roughly 130,000 clones; approximately 80% are singletons. Source material: PBMCs. Receptor source: a middle-aged man in good health and CMV-seronegative.

The sample holds one count of this clone. V gene TRBV29-1 combines with J gene TRBJ1-1, with TRBD1 identical over 7 bases. The germline gives CDR1 SQVTM, CDR2 ANQGSEA. The CDR3 spans 12 residues. V lost 6 bases and J lost 4; bases outside the gene matches: 5. CDR3 sequence: CSVDRAVTEAFF. CDR3 nucleotide sequence: TGCAGCGTCGACAGGGCGGTCACTGAAGCTTTCTTT.

With regard to this clone: Since the CDR3 does not end with the conserved phenylalanine or tryptophan, this likely comes from a read error. This rearrangement joins TRBV10-2 to TRBJ1-4; D is unresolved. The CDR3 runs to 14 residues. V dropped 4 bases and J dropped 6 bases, with 12 bases sitting between them. Germline V gene sequence: CDR1 WSHSY, CDR2 SAAADI. CDR3 in amino acids: CASSGAQVDEKLFV. The CDR3 DNA reads as TGCGCCAGCAGTGGCGCCCAGGTGGATGAAAAACTGTTTGTT.

CDR3 sequence (DNA): TGTGCCAGCAGTTCAGGGGACCAGCCCCAGCATTTT. Translation gives CASSSGDQPQHF. The rearrangement uses TRBV28 and TRBJ1-5, with a tentative D call TRBD1 (6 bases). V gave up 4 bases and J gave up 7 bases, with 8 bases separating them. The CDR3 sequence is 12 residues long. Germline V gene sequence: CDR1 MDHEN, CDR2 SYDVKM.

This chain links TRBV5-1 with TRBJ2-1; D may be TRBD1 (5 bases). Germline V gene data show CDR1 as SGHRS and CDR2 as YFSETQ. The CDR3 is made up of 15 amino acids. V lost 3 bases and J 6 bases, leaving 16 bases between the germline ends. The CDR3 DNA is TGCGCCAGCAGCTCTGGGGCCTCAAAGGCCAATGAGCAGTTCTTC. Translated, it gives CASSSGASKANEQFF.

This clone was seen once. This chain joins TRBV2 and TRBJ1-2; 7 bases fit TRBD1. This CDR3 is 13 amino acids long. Trimming removed 6 bases from V and 7 bases from J; junction bases left unmatched: 8. Germline assignment: CDR1 SNHLY and CDR2 FYNNEI. This CDR3 is CASSPRGAGGYTF. In DNA form, the CDR3 reads TGTGCCAGCAGCCCCAGGGGGGCAGGTGGCTACACCTTC.

The V gene is TRBV18, the J gene TRBJ2-5; 7 bases map to TRBD1. CDR1 is KGHSH, CDR2 LQKENI, per germline. The CDR3 covers 13 residues. Losses at the gene ends were 2 bases for V and 3 bases for J; bases not matched to a gene: 0. The CDR3 DNA is TGTGCCAGCTCACCAGGGACAGAAGAGACCCAGTACTTC. Encoded protein: CASSPGTEETQYF.

V gene TRBV5-1 combines with J gene TRBJ2-3, with TRBD2 matching 7 bases. CDR3 length: 15 amino acids. The germline gives CDR1 SGHRS, CDR2 YFSETQ. Trimming cost V 0 bases and J 4 bases; bases outside gene matches: 5. The CDR3, as DNA: TGCGCCAGCAGCTTGGGCGGGAGTGTCGCAGATACGCAGTATTTT. Translating gives CASSLGGSVADTQYF.

This chain connects TRBV30 to TRBJ1-3; possible D gene TRBD1, 5 bases. V shed 5 bases and J shed 3 bases, with 11 bases lying between them. Germline V CDR1 and CDR2: GTSNPN, SVGIG (reference sequence). The CDR3 has 13 amino acids. CDR3 region: CAWGAAGGNTIYF. The CDR3 nucleotides are TGTGCCTGGGGGGCAGCCGGTGGAAACACCATATATTTT.

The V gene is TRBV11-2, the J gene TRBJ1-2; D is perhaps TRBD1 (5 bases). The CDR3 has 12 amino acids. The germline V gene has CDR1 SGHAT and CDR2 FQNNGV. V was clipped by 4 bases and J by 5 bases, with 8 bases between them. CDR3 DNA: TGTGCCAGCAGCTCCGGGGGTTATGGCTACACCTTC. It codes for CASSSGGYGYTF.

The chain combines TRBV6-5 with TRBJ2-7; 10 bases are a match to TRBD1. V shed 5 bases, J shed 3 bases, and the junction held 4 bases outside the gene matches. The CDR3 spans 14 residues. Germline CDR1 is MNHEY and CDR2 is SVGAGI. DNA of the CDR3: TGTGCCAGCAGTCCCGACAGGGGGCTCTACGAGCAGTACTTC. Amino acid sequence: CASSPDRGLYEQYF.

In this sample, this clone turned up a few times. The DNA for the CDR3 is TGCACCAGCACCCTGGACAGGGATAGCTATGGCTACACCTTC. Its protein product is CTSTLDRDSYGYTF. V gene TRBV1 combines with J gene TRBJ1-2; the table's D call TRBD1 went unverified against the DNA. TRBV1 is assigned pseudogene status. This CDR3 has 14 amino acids.

There are a few counts of this clone. The chain links TRBV30 to TRBJ2-5; TRBD1 aligns across 7 bases. Germline values: CDR1 GTSNPN, CDR2 SVGIG (reference sequence). The CDR3 is 13 residues long. V trimming: 4 bases; J trimming: 7 bases; junction bases outside the gene matches: 9. CDR3 in amino acids: CAWTVLKGATQYF. CDR3 coding DNA: TGTGCCTGGACAGTTTTGAAGGGGGCGACCCAGTACTTC.

The chain combines TRBV7-9 with TRBJ2-5; weak D call: TRBD1 (6 bases). The CDR3 is 15 amino acids. The germline gives CDR1 SEHNR, CDR2 FQNEAQ (reference sequence). V was pared by 1 base and J by 5 bases, with 14 bases between. The CDR3 coding sequence is TGTGCCAGCAGCTTAGACCAGGGGTTTTGGGAGACCCAGTACTTC. Translation: CASSLDQGFWETQYF.

The gene calls are TRBV2 and TRBJ1-1; D is unclear. CDR1 is SNHLY and CDR2 is FYNNEI in the germline V gene. CDR3 length equals 12 residues. V was shortened by 6 bases and J by 8 bases, with 13 bases between the two germline ends. The CDR3: CASRVSSGEAFF. DNA for the CDR3: TGTGCCAGCAGGGTCTCTTCAGGCGAAGCTTTCTTT.

The chain has TRBV4-2 and TRBJ2-1; D is unclear. The length of the CDR3 is 15 residues. The V gene lost 0 bases and the J gene lost 4 bases, with 10 bases spanning the gap. Germline V lookup: CDR1 LGHNA, CDR2 YNFKEQ. This CDR3 reads CASSQEEQRYNEQFF. CDR3 DNA: TGTGCCAGCAGCCAAGAGGAGCAGAGGTACAATGAGCAGTTCTTC.

This chain joins TRBV7-9 and TRBJ2-7; D might be TRBD2 (5 bases). Trimming removed 7 bases at V and 0 bases at J, with 7 bases between. Per germline, CDR1 SEHNR and CDR2 FQNEAQ (reference sequence). The length of the CDR3 is 12 residues. CDR3 in amino acids: CASTGSSYEQYF. The CDR3 DNA follows: TGTGCCAGCACTGGGAGCTCCTACGAGCAGTACTTC.

This sequence joins TRBV19 and TRBJ2-3; TRBD2 agrees at 11 bases. CDR1 and CDR2 (germline): LNHDA, SQIVND (reference sequence). Unmatched junction bases numbered 4, after V lost 2 bases and J lost 0 bases. The CDR3 totals 17 residues. The CDR3 DNA sequence: TGTGCCAGTAGTATACAACTAGCGGGGGCCAGCACAGATACGCAGTATTTT. It encodes CASSIQLAGASTDTQYF.

The chain links TRBV19 to TRBJ1-5; tentative D call: TRBD1 (5 bases). There are 15 residues in the CDR3. Germline CDR1 is LNHDA and CDR2 is SQIVND (reference sequence). The ends were cut back, 7 bases at V and 4 bases at J, with 17 bases in the middle. CDR3 nucleotide sequence: TGTGCCAGTAAAGTTGAAGGGGTTCGGAATCAGCCCCAGCATTTT. This encodes CASKVEGVRNQPQHF.

The chain uses TRBV6-1 and TRBJ1-4; TRBD1 might be the D (6 bases). Trimming took off 8 bases at V and 8 bases at J, with 18 bases between the two ends. The length of the CDR3 is 14 residues. Germline assignment: CDR1 MNHNS and CDR2 SASEGT. The CDR3 region has the DNA TGTGCCAGCGGTCTAGCGGGGGGCAGGGAAAAACTGTTTTTT. Translated: CASGLAGGREKLFF.

This clone was recorded a few times. The V call is TRBV10-3, the J call TRBJ2-7; 8 nucleotides align to TRBD1. V shed 4 bases and J 7 bases; nucleotides not matched to a gene: 6. Per the germline V gene, CDR1 is ENHRY and CDR2 is SYGVKD. The CDR3 is 13 residues long. The CDR3 protein is CAISGDRSGEQYF. CDR3 nucleotides: TGTGCCATCAGTGGGGACAGGTCTGGAGAGCAGTACTTC.

The chain combines TRBV29-1 with TRBJ2-1, with 8 positions matching TRBD1. There are 12 residues in the CDR3. Germline trimming cut 5 bases from V and 6 bases from J; bases unmatched to any gene: 3. Germline V CDR1 and CDR2: SQVTM, ANQGSEA. The CDR3: CSVRDRPNEQFF. DNA of the CDR3: TGCAGCGTTCGGGACAGGCCCAATGAGCAGTTCTTC.

The DNA of the CDR3 is TGTGCCAGCAGTTACTCGAAACTAGGCGAAGGCACCTTC. Protein sequence: CASSYSKLGEGTF. This chain joins TRBV6-5 and TRBJ1-2; the D is unclear. V lost 0 bases and J lost 13, with 15 bases in between. Germline CDR1 is MNHEY and CDR2 is SVGAGI. This CDR3 contains 13 residues.

The rearrangement joins TRBV6-1 to TRBJ2-5, with D tentatively TRBD1 (6 bases). CDR3 size: 13 residues. V lost 6 bases and J 3 bases, leaving 11 bases between the germline ends. The germline V gene has CDR1 MNHNS and CDR2 SASEGT. The CDR3 DNA is TGTGCCAGCAGGGTGACAGGTGAAGAGACCCAGTACTTC. This sequence encodes CASRVTGEETQYF.

V usage is TRBV6-4 and J usage is TRBJ1-2; TRBD1 might be the D (5 bases). The CDR3 sequence is 12 residues long. V was trimmed by 6 bases and J by 7 bases, leaving 12 bases between them. Germline-derived CDR1 and CDR2 are MRHNA and SNTAGT. Here the CDR3 DNA reads TGTGCCAGCAGCACTGACGGGGGTGGCTACACCTTC. Translated, it gives CASSTDGGGYTF.

The chain links TRBV30 to TRBJ2-2; 9 positions agree with TRBD2. The ends lost 0 bases at V and 5 bases at J; junction bases unmatched: 10. Germline lookup yields CDR1 GTSNPN and CDR2 SVGIG (reference sequence). The CDR3 extends over 17 amino acids. The CDR3 region has the DNA TGTGCCTGGAGTGTTAGCGGGAGTGGGATGAGAACCGGGGAGCTGTTTTTT. Its protein product is CAWSVSGSGMRTGELFF.

The chain is built from TRBV7-8 and TRBJ2-3, with 13 bases lining up with TRBD2. V lost 3 bases and J lost 4; bases outside the gene matches: 7. The germline CDR1 and CDR2 sequences are SGHVS and FQNEAQ. The CDR3 totals 17 residues. The CDR3 nucleotides read TGTGCCAGCAGCTTTTCACTAGCGGGGGGGCACGCAGATACGCAGTATTTT. This gives the protein CASSFSLAGGHADTQYF. Complete variable domain (other parts from reference TRBV7-8 and TRBJ2-3): GAGVSQSPRYKVAKRGQDVALRCDPISGHVSLFWYQQALGQGPEFLTYFQNEAQLDKSGLPSDRFFAERPEGSVSTLKIQRTQQEDSAVYLCASSFSLAGGHADTQYFGPGTRLTVL.

V and J are TRBV28 and TRBJ2-3; D uncertain. Trimming pared 5 bases from V and 1 base from J, leaving 7 bases between. The V gene's germline CDR1 is MDHEN and CDR2 SYDVKM. The CDR3 runs 13 residues. The CDR3 reads CASSPSGTDTQYF. CDR3 nucleotides: TGTGCCAGCAGTCCCTCAGGCACAGATACGCAGTATTTT.

This chain links TRBV12-5 with TRBJ2-5; 11 bases agree with TRBD1. Germline V gene sequence: CDR1 LGHNT, CDR2 FRNRAP. The V and J ends lost 3 bases and 2 bases, in that order; junction bases with no gene match: 2. The CDR3 consists of 15 residues. The CDR3 DNA is TGTGCTAGTGGTTTAGGGACAGGGGGTCAAGAGACCCAGTACTTC. Its translation is CASGLGTGGQETQYF.

CDR3 DNA sequence: TGTGCCAGCGTTCGGCTAGCGGGAGGCACAGATACGCAGTATTTT. Its translation: CASVRLAGGTDTQYF. The chain carries TRBV7-9 and TRBJ2-3; 10 positions match TRBD2. The V gene end was trimmed by 8 bases and the J gene end by 1 base; junction bases not matched to a gene: 6. CDR1 and CDR2 (germline): SEHNR, FQNEAQ (reference sequence). The CDR3 runs to 15 residues. Variable domain in full (rest from reference TRBV7-9 and TRBJ2-3): DTGVSQNPRHKITKRGQNVTFRCDPISEHNRLYWYRQTLGQGPEFLTYFQNEAQLEKSRLLSDRFSAERPKGSFSTLEIQRTEQGDSAMYLCASVRLAGGTDTQYFGPGTRLTVL.

This clone was recorded a few times. The V gene is TRBV6-1, the J gene TRBJ1-1; the D gene is possibly TRBD1 (5 bases). With 4 bases removed from V and 4 bases from J, the gap between germline ends came to 13 bases. The CDR3 runs to 14 residues. Per germline, CDR1 MNHNS and CDR2 SASEGT. The CDR3: CASSGFGGSTEAFF. The CDR3 DNA reads TGTGCCAGCAGTGGTTTTGGGGGGAGCACTGAAGCTTTCTTT.

The CDR3 is CASTKNTEAFF. In DNA, the CDR3 is TGTGCCAGCACCAAAAACACTGAAGCTTTCTTT. V usage is TRBV6-1 and J usage is TRBJ1-1; D unclear. The CDR3 sequence is 11 residues long. V lost 7 bases and J lost 2, with 5 bases in between. Germline CDR1 is MNHNS and CDR2 is SASEGT.

The V and J genes are TRBV19 and TRBJ2-1; D possibly corresponds to TRBD2 (6 bases). The CDR3 has 13 amino acids. Between the trimmed V and J ends, which lost 6 bases and 7 bases, there was a span of 13 bases. Germline values: CDR1 LNHDA, CDR2 SQIVND (reference sequence). CDR3 sequence (DNA): TGTGCCAGTAGCCCCCCGGGGGAAAATGAGCAGTTCTTC. It yields the protein CASSPPGENEQFF.